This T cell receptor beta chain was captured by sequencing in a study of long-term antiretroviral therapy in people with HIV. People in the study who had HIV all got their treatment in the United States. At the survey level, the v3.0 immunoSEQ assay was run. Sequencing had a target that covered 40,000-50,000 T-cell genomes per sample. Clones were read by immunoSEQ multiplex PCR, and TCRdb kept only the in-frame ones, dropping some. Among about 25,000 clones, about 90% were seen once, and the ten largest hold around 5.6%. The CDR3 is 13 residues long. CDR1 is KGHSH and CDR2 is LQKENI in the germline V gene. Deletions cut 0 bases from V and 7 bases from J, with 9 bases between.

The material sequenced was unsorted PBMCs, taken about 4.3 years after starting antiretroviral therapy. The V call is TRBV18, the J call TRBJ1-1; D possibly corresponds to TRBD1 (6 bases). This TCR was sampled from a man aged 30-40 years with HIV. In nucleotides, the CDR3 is TGTGCCAGCTCACCACCGGGACACCGTGAAGCTTTCTTT. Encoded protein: CASSPPGHREAFF.